Presented here are 29 T cell receptor beta chains from one specimen sequenced in a study of T cell repertoires in cytomegalovirus infection. No cognate antigen is known for these TCRs. TCRdb re-derived calls from the reads in MiXCR, one entry per CDR3 protein. The sample lists about 830,000 distinct CDR3 sequences; approximately 32% were seen once. The sample in question was cultured CD8+ T cells from PBMCs, obtained from culture after CMV antigen stimulation. The receptors originated from a human donor in good health (CMV status not recorded). Some clones in this sample may be carry-over from other donors' samples.

This clonotype turned up a few times. The chain couples TRBV5-4 to TRBJ2-1; 8 positions match TRBD1. J was trimmed by 15 bases and V by 3 bases; bases with no gene match: 8. CDR1 SGHNT and CDR2 YYREEE come from the germline V gene (reference sequence). The CDR3 spans 12 residues. The CDR3 bases are TGTGCCAGCAGCTCGGCCGGGACAGGACCGTTCTTC. Translation gives CASSSAGTGPFF. Full variable domain (remainder filled in from reference TRBV5-4 and TRBJ2-1): ETGVTQSPTHLIKTRGQQVTLRCSSQSGHNTVSWYQQALGQGPQFIFQYYREEENGRGNFPPRFSGLQFPNYSSELNVNALELDDSALYLCASSSAGTGPFFGPGTRLTVL.

Worth noting for this clonotype: The junction departs from the called germline gene at one end, perhaps through a read error. The chain joins TRBV5-5 to TRBJ2-1; D unresolved. Germline values: CDR1 SGHKS, CDR2 YYEKEE (reference sequence). This CDR3 is built from 15 residues. The CDR3, as DNA: TGTGCCAGCAGCTTGGATAATAGAATCCTCAATAAGCAGTTCTTC. It specifies CASSLDNRILNKQFF.

This clonotype showed up many times. The chain recombines TRBV7-6 with TRBJ1-6; D unresolved. From germline, CDR1 is SGHVS and CDR2 FNYEAQ. The V gene lost 1 base and the J gene lost 6 bases, with 16 bases spanning the gap. The CDR3 length is 17 residues. CDR3 sequence reads: CASSLDPGSVTNSPLHF. Written as DNA, the CDR3 is TGTGCCAGCAGCTTAGACCCTGGGTCAGTAACTAATTCACCCCTCCACTTT.

This clonotype was seen only a few times. V gene TRBV27 combines with J gene TRBJ2-3; D call uncertain. Trimming removed 3 bases from V and 4 bases from J, with 11 bases in between. This CDR3 spans 14 amino acids. The germline gives CDR1 MNHEY, CDR2 SMNVEV (reference sequence). The CDR3 is CASSLTRTADTQYF. DNA of the CDR3: TGTGCCAGCAGTTTGACCAGGACGGCAGATACGCAGTATTTT.

The chain carries TRBV10-3 and TRBJ1-6; tentative D call: TRBD1 (5 bases). This CDR3 is built from 15 residues. The V gene's germline CDR1 is ENHRY and CDR2 SYGVKD. V lost 3 bases and J lost 8, with 14 bases in between. The CDR3 loop reads CAISDIDSSYSPLHF. CDR3 bases: TGTGCCATCAGTGATATAGACAGTAGCTATTCACCCCTCCACTTT.

The chain combines TRBV7-9 with TRBJ1-4, with D possibly TRBD1 on 5 matching bases. Per germline, CDR1 SEHNR and CDR2 FQNEAQ (reference sequence). The CDR3 is 16 amino acids. Trimming pared 5 bases from V and 10 bases from J, leaving 23 bases between. CDR3 in DNA: TGTGCCAGCAGCCCCCGGGACTTCAAGGGGCATGGAAAACTGTTTTTT. As protein: CASSPRDFKGHGKLFF.

The V call is TRBV24-1, the J call TRBJ2-1; D call uncertain. The V end was cut by 4 bases, the J end by 7 bases, with 10 bases between. CDR3 size: 13 residues. Per germline, CDR1 KGHDR and CDR2 SFDVKD. The CDR3, as DNA: TGTGCCACCAGTGACCCTGTCCAGAATGAGCAGTTCTTC. Translation gives CATSDPVQNEQFF.

This clonotype was seen only a few times. V usage is TRBV19 and J usage is TRBJ2-6; D perhaps matches TRBD2 (5 bases). V was shortened by 6 bases and J by 1 base, with 7 bases between the two germline ends. The CDR3 is made up of 14 amino acids. The germline gives CDR1 LNHDA, CDR2 SQIVND (reference sequence). The CDR3 nucleotides are TGTGCCAGTAGCGGGGAGTCTGGGGCCAACGTCCTGACTTTC. This sequence encodes CASSGESGANVLTF. Supplemented by reference TRBV19 and TRBJ2-6, the full variable domain reads DGGITQSPKYLFRKEGQNVTLSCEQNLNHDAMYWYRQDPGQGLRLIYYSQIVNDFQKGDIAEGYSVSREKKESFPLTVTSAQKNPTAFYLCASSGESGANVLTFGAGSRLTVL.

This clonotype was recorded a few times. The rearrangement uses TRBV19 and TRBJ2-5; 9 bases are shared with TRBD1. J was trimmed by 3 bases and V by 5 bases; bases with no gene match: 7. This CDR3 spans 15 amino acids. Germline assignment: CDR1 LNHDA and CDR2 SQIVND (reference sequence). For the CDR3, the DNA is TGTGCCAGTAGTTTATCCGGGACAGGGAAAGAGACCCAGTACTTC. Protein product: CASSLSGTGKETQYF.

V and J are TRBV6-1 and TRBJ2-3; tentative D call: TRBD1 (5 bases). Trimming pared 6 bases from V and 2 bases from J, leaving 12 bases between. Germline values: CDR1 MNHNS, CDR2 SASEGT. The CDR3 has 14 amino acids. This CDR3 reads CASSLGAFTDTQYF. DNA of the CDR3: TGTGCCAGCAGCCTTGGGGCCTTCACAGATACGCAGTATTTT.

The chain has TRBV7-3 and TRBJ2-7, with 13 bases identical to TRBD2. In germline, CDR1 is SGHTA, CDR2 FQGTGA. This CDR3 comprises 16 residues. In DNA form, the CDR3 reads TGTGCCAACAGCTTTAGGACTAGCGGGGGTTCCTACGAGCAGTACGTC. Translation: CANSFRTSGGSYEQYV.

Many counts were recorded for this clonotype. V is TRBV7-8 and J is TRBJ2-5; 8 nucleotides align to TRBD2. The CDR3 sequence is 17 residues long. Trimming cost V 6 bases and J 0 bases; bases outside gene matches: 12. Looked up from germline, CDR1 is SGHVS and CDR2 is FQNEAQ. CDR3 residues: CASRTTGGGEYQETQYF. The CDR3 DNA sequence: TGTGCCAGCAGAACCACCGGGGGGGGCGAATACCAAGAGACCCAGTACTTC.

This clonotype was recorded at least ten times. This chain connects TRBV29-1 to TRBJ1-2; D not resolved. The V end lost 7 bases, the J end lost 8 bases, and 17 bases lay between the germline ends. CDR1 SQVTM and CDR2 ANQGSEA come from the germline V gene. The CDR3 totals 12 residues. This chain's CDR3 is CSGLDGVFGYTF. The CDR3 bases are TGCAGCGGGCTTGACGGAGTTTTCGGCTACACCTTC.

This chain links TRBV18 with TRBJ1-2; D is unclear. V lost 1 base and J 4 bases, leaving 13 bases between the germline ends. The CDR3 length is 15 residues. Germline assignment: CDR1 KGHSH and CDR2 LQKENI. CDR3 DNA sequence: TGTGCCAGCTCACCACGTGCAGAGCGGGTCTATGGCTACACCTTC. Its protein product is CASSPRAERVYGYTF.

The V and J genes are TRBV2 and TRBJ1-3; TRBD1 is a possible D gene (6 bases). The CDR3 loop spans 14 amino acids. V gave up 3 bases and J gave up 2 bases, with 8 bases separating them. Germline CDR1 reads SNHLY; CDR2 reads FYNNEI. The CDR3 DNA follows: TGTGCCAGCAGTGAGGGGGGGCCTGGAAACACCATATATTTT. It encodes CASSEGGPGNTIYF.

This clonotype has more than one count but fewer than ten. V gene TRBV7-9 combines with J gene TRBJ2-1; either TRBD1 or TRBD2 may supply D (5 bases each). Germline V lookup: CDR1 SEHNR, CDR2 FQNEAQ (reference sequence). The V and J ends lost 1 base and 5 bases respectively, with 12 bases between them. This CDR3 spans 15 amino acids. CDR3 residues: CASSLGTGRHNEQFF. For the CDR3, the DNA is TGTGCCAGCAGCTTAGGGACGGGACGTCACAATGAGCAGTTCTTC.

In DNA form, the CDR3 reads TGTGCCAGCAGTTTTAAGGCCTCTGGGGCCAACGTCCTGACTTTC. Protein sequence: CASSFKASGANVLTF. The genes are TRBV7-6 and TRBJ2-6; D is unresolved. Germline V CDR1 and CDR2: SGHVS, FNYEAQ. Between the trimmed V and J ends, which lost 6 bases and 0 bases, there was a span of 9 bases. The CDR3 runs to 15 residues.

The CDR3 sequence: CASSFGGLAGGRNTQYF. Written as DNA, the CDR3 is TGTGCCAGCAGCTTTGGGGGACTAGCGGGGGGTCGAAATACGCAGTATTTT. The chain recombines TRBV7-3 with TRBJ2-3; TRBD2 aligns across 15 bases. Germline V gene lookup returns CDR1 SGHTA and CDR2 FQGTGA. CDR3 size: 17 residues. Losses at the gene ends were 3 bases for V and 7 bases for J; bases not matched to a gene: 8.

This chain connects TRBV29-1 to TRBJ2-1, with a weak D call TRBD2 (6 bases). There are 15 residues in the CDR3. CDR1 is SQVTM and CDR2 is ANQGSEA in the germline V gene. Trimming removed 3 bases at V and 9 bases at J, with 21 bases between. This CDR3 is CSVETRGGVGVEQFF. As DNA, the CDR3 is TGCAGCGTTGAGACGCGTGGCGGGGTGGGGGTTGAGCAGTTCTTC.

Comments on this clonotype: Being one base from a much bigger clone, this may be a read error. The chain carries TRBV7-2 and TRBJ1-1; D not certain. The CDR3 totals 12 residues. The germline V gene encodes CDR1 SGHTA and CDR2 FQGNSA. The CDR3 protein is CAGSSGRTEAFF. The CDR3 DNA reads TGTGCCGGCAGCTCCGGGAGGACTGAAGCTTTCTTT.

This clonotype came up a few times. The chain has TRBV7-9 and TRBJ1-1; 8 nucleotides line up with TRBD1. There are 14 residues in the CDR3. V dropped 2 bases and J dropped 4; count of bases not matched to a gene: 3. Germline V CDR1 and CDR2: SEHNR, FQNEAQ (reference sequence). The CDR3 sequence: CASSLPGQGTEAFF. CDR3 bases: TGTGCCAGCAGCTTACCTGGACAGGGCACTGAAGCTTTCTTT. Based on the CDR3 plus reference TRBV7-9 and TRBJ1-1, the full variable domain is DTGVSQNPRHKITKRGQNVTFRCDPISEHNRLYWYRQTLGQGPEFLTYFQNEAQLEKSRLLSDRFSAERPKGSFSTLEIQRTEQGDSAMYLCASSLPGQGTEAFFGQGTRLTVV.

In its sample, this clonotype was seen a few times. The V gene is TRBV6-5, the J gene TRBJ2-3; D uncertain. V lost 0 bases, J lost 4 bases, and 14 bases lay in between. This CDR3 contains 16 residues. From germline, CDR1 is MNHEY and CDR2 SVGAGI. In DNA, the CDR3 is TGTGCCAGCAGTTACTCCCCCCTTAGGGTCCCAGATACGCAGTATTTT. Translation gives CASSYSPLRVPDTQYF.

On this clonotype itself: A much bigger clone sits one base away, suggesting this may be a read error. CDR3: CVSISRESTDTQYF. DNA for the CDR3: TGTGTCAGCATCTCCCGGGAGTCCACAGATACGCAGTATTTT. The chain is built from TRBV6-2 or TRBV6-3 and TRBJ2-3; D may be TRBD2 (6 bases). Germline CDR1 and CDR2: MNHEY and SVGEGT. CDR3 length equals 14 residues.

This clonotype was detected only a few times. The V gene is TRBV27, the J gene TRBJ2-4, with D tentatively TRBD1 or TRBD2 (5 bases each). Germline assignment: CDR1 MNHEY and CDR2 SMNVEV (reference sequence). V gave up 5 bases and J gave up 9 bases, with 20 bases separating them. This CDR3 comprises 15 residues. CDR3 bases: TGTGCCAGCAGTACCCACGGGACCAAAAAGGGCATTCAGTACTTC. This encodes CASSTHGTKKGIQYF.

The J gene is TRBJ1-2, the V gene TRBV29-1, with D perhaps matching TRBD1 (5 bases). Germline lookup yields CDR1 SQVTM and CDR2 ANQGSEA. The V and J ends lost 7 bases and 5 bases respectively, with 23 bases between them. CDR3 length: 15 amino acids. The CDR3 loop reads CSGWDFGTGGYGYTF. The CDR3 DNA reads TGCAGCGGTTGGGACTTCGGGACTGGCGGGTATGGCTACACCTTC. Drawing the rest from reference TRBV29-1 and TRBJ1-2, the complete variable domain is SAVISQKPSRDICQRGTSLTIQCQVDSQVTMMFWYRQQPGQSLTLIATANQGSEATYESGFVIDKFPISRPNLTFSTLTVSNMSPEDSSIYLCSGWDFGTGGYGYTFGSGTRLTVV.

This clonotype was seen a handful of times. The chain carries TRBV27 and TRBJ2-7; 9 bases map to TRBD1. This CDR3 contains 12 residues. Trimming at V came to 6 bases and at J to 5 bases, leaving 2 bases not matched to a gene. Germline-derived CDR1 and CDR2 are MNHEY and SMNVEV (reference sequence). The CDR3 sequence: CASRTGGNEQYV. In nucleotides, the CDR3 is TGTGCCAGCAGGACAGGGGGAAACGAGCAGTACGTC.

This clonotype was recorded a few times. This rearrangement joins TRBV19 to TRBJ2-7; D gene unclear. Trimming pared 6 bases from V and 1 base from J, leaving 13 bases between. Germline CDR1 reads LNHDA; CDR2 reads SQIVND (reference sequence). There are 14 residues in the CDR3. This CDR3 reads CASSDTQASYEQYF. The CDR3 region has the DNA TGTGCCAGTAGCGATACTCAGGCTTCCTACGAGCAGTACTTC.

This chain connects TRBV29-1 to TRBJ2-1, with TRBD2 matching 8 bases. Looked up from germline, CDR1 is SQVTM and CDR2 is ANQGSEA. The CDR3 spans 14 residues. With 1 base clipped from V and 3 bases from J, the junction kept 2 bases outside the gene matches. The CDR3 DNA reads as TGCAGCGTTGAAGGGGCGGGGGGCTACAATGAGCAGTTCTTC. Its protein is CSVEGAGGYNEQFF.

The sample holds one count of this clonotype. A read error may explain this, as a much larger clone is one base away. The genes are TRBV12-3 or TRBV12-4 and TRBJ2-2, with 11 bases fitting TRBD1. The junction had 13 bases not matched to a gene; V was cut back by 3 bases and J by 10 bases. This CDR3 comprises 17 residues. The CDR3 here is CASSFRTGGDQAAELFF. The CDR3, as DNA: TGTGCCAGCAGTTTCAGGACAGGGGGCGATCAGGCCGCGGAGCTGTTTTTT.